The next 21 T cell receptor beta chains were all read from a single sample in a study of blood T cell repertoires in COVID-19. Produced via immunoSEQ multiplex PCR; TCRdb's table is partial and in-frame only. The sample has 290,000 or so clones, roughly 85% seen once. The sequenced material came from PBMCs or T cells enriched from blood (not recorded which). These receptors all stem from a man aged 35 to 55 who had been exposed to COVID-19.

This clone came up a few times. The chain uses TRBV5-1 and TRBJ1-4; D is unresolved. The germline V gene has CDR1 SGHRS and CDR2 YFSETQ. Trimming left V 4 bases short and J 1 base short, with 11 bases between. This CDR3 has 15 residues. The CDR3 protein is CASSRVPGTNEKLFF. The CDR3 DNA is TGCGCCAGCAGCCGAGTCCCTGGAACTAATGAAAAACTGTTTTTT.

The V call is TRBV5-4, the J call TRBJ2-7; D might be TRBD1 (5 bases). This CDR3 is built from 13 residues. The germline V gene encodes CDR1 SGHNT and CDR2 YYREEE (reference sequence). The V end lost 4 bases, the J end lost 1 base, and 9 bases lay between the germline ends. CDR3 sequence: CASSPTGSYEQYF. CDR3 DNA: TGTGCCAGCAGCCCCACAGGTTCCTACGAGCAGTACTTC.

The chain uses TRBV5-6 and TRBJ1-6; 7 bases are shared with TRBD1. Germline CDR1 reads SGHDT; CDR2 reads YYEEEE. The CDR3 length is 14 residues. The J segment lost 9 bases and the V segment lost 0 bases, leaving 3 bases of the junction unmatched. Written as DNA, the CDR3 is TGTGCCAGCAGCTTGGGACAGGGTGTTTCACCCCTCCACTTT. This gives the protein CASSLGQGVSPLHF.

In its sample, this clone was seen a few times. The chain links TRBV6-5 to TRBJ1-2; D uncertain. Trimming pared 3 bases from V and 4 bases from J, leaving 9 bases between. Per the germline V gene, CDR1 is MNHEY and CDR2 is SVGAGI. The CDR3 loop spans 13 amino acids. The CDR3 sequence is CASSYGPFYGYTF. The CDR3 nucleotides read TGTGCCAGCAGTTATGGGCCCTTCTATGGCTACACCTTC.

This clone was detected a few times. CDR3 bases: TGTGCCTGGAGTCCCGACTCACTACTGAACACTGAAGCTTTCTTT. This encodes CAWSPDSLLNTEAFF. The chain combines TRBV30 with TRBJ1-1; D is uncertain. This CDR3 is 15 amino acids long. With 2 bases removed from V and 0 bases from J, the gap between germline ends came to 13 bases. Germline V gene data show CDR1 as GTSNPN and CDR2 as SVGIG (reference sequence). Supplemented by reference TRBV30 and TRBJ1-1, the full variable domain reads SQTIHQWPATLVQPVGSPLSLECTVEGTSNPNLYWYRQAAGRGLQLLFYSVGIGQISSEVPQNLSASRPQDRQFILSSKKLLLSDSGFYLCAWSPDSLLNTEAFFGQGTRLTVV.

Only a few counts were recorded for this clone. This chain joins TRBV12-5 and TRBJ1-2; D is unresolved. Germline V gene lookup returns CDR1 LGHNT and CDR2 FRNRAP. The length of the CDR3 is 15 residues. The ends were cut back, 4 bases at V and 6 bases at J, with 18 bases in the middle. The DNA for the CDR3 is TGTGCTAGTGGTTCACTACCGATACGTCGGGATGGCTACACCTTC. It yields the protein CASGSLPIRRDGYTF.

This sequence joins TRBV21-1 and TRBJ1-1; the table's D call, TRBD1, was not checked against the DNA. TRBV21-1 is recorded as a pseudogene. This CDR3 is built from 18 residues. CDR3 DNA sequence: TGTGCCAGCAGCAAAGGCCCCTCCGGGACAGGTAAGAACACTGAAGCTTTCTTT. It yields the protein CASSKGPSGTGKNTEAFF.

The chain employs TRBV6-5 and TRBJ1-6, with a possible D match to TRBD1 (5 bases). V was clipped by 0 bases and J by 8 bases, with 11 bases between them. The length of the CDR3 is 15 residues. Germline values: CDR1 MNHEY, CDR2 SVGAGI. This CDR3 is CASSYSGLSDSPLHF. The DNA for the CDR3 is TGTGCCAGCAGTTACTCGGGGCTCTCGGATTCACCCCTCCACTTT.

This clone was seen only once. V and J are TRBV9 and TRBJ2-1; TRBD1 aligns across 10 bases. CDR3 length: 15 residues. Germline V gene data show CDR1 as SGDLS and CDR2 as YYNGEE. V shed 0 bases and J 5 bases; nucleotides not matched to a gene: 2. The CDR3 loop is CASSVEDRGHNEQFF. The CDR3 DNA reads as TGTGCCAGCAGCGTAGAAGACAGGGGGCACAATGAGCAGTTCTTC.

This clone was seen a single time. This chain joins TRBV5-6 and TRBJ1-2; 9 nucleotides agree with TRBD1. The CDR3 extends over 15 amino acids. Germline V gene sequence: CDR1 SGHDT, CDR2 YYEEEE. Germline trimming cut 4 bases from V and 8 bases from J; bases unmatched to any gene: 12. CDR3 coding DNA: TGTGCCAGCAGCACGAGACCCCGGACAGGGGAAGGCTACACCTTC. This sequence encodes CASSTRPRTGEGYTF.

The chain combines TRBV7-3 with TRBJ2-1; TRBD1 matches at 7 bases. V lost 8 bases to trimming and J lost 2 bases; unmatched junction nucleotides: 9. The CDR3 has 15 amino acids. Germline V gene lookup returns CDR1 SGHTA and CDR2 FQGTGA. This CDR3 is CASSRGLGTYNEQFF. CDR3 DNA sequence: TGTGCCAGCTCAAGGGGGCTAGGAACCTACAATGAGCAGTTCTTC.

The CDR3 is CSASSPGQGGYEQYF. CDR3 sequence (DNA): TGCAGTGCTAGTAGCCCCGGACAGGGAGGCTACGAGCAGTACTTC. The chain carries TRBV20-1 and TRBJ2-7; 8 bases are a match to TRBD1. Germline V gene data show CDR1 as DFQATT and CDR2 as SNEGSKA (reference sequence). The CDR3 is 15 amino acids. With 3 bases clipped from V and 3 bases from J, the junction kept 10 bases outside the gene matches.

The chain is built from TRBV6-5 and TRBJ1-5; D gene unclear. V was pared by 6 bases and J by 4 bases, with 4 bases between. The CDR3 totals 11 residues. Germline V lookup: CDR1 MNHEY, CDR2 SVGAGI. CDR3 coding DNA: TGTGCCAGCAGAACAAATCAGCCCCAGCATTTT. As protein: CASRTNQPQHF.

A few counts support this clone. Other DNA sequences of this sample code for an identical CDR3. The CDR3 DNA is TGTGCCAGCAGTTCCGACAGCAACTATGGCTACACCTTC. It translates to CASSSDSNYGYTF. The chain employs TRBV2 and TRBJ1-2; TRBD1 might be the D (5 bases). Germline V gene lookup returns CDR1 SNHLY and CDR2 FYNNEI. Trimming took 5 bases from V and 2 from J, leaving 9 bases between them. The CDR3 consists of 13 residues.

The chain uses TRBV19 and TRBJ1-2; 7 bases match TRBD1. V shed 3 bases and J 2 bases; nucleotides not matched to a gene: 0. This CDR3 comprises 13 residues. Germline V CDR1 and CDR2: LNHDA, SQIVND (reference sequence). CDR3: CASSIRGNYGYTF. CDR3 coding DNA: TGTGCCAGTAGTATCAGGGGGAACTATGGCTACACCTTC. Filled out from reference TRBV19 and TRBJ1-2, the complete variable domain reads DGGITQSPKYLFRKEGQNVTLSCEQNLNHDAMYWYRQDPGQGLRLIYYSQIVNDFQKGDIAEGYSVSREKKESFPLTVTSAQKNPTAFYLCASSIRGNYGYTFGSGTRLTVV.

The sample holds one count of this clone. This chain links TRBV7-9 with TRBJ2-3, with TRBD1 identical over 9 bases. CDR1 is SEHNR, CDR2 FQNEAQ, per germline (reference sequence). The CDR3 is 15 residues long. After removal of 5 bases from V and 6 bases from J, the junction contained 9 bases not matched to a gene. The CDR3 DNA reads TGTGCCAGCAGCATTTGGACAGGGGCCGAGGATACGCAGTATTTT. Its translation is CASSIWTGAEDTQYF.

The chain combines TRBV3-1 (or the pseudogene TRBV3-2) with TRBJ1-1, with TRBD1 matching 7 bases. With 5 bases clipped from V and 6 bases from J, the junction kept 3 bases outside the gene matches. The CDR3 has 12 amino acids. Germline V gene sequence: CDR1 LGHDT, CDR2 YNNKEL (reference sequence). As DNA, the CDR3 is TGTGCCAGCAGCAATACAGGGGCTGAAGCTTTCTTT. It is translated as CASSNTGAEAFF.

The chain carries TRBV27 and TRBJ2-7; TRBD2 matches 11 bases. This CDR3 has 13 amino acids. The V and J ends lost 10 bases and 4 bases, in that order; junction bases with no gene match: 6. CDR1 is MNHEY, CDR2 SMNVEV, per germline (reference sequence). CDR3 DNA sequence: TGTGCCACAGAGGGGACTAGCGGATACGAGCAGTACTTC. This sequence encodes CATEGTSGYEQYF.

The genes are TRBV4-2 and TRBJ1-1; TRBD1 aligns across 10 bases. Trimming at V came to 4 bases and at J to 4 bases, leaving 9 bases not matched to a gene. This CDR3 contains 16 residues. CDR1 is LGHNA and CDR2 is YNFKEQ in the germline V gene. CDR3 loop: CASSRDRGAGGTEAFF. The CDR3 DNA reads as TGTGCCAGCAGCCGGGACAGGGGAGCTGGGGGCACTGAAGCTTTCTTT.

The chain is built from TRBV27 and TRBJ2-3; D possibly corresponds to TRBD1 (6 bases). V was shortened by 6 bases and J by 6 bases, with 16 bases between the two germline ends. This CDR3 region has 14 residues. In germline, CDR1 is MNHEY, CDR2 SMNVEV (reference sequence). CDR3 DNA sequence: TGTGCCAGCAGCCAGGGGCCCCGGGGTGATACGCAGTATTTT. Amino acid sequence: CASSQGPRGDTQYF.

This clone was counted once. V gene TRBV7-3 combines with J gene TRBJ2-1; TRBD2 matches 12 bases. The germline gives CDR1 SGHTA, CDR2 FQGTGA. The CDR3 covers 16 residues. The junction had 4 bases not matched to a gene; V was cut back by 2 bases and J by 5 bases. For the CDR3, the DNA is TGTGCCAGCAGCTTATGGACTAGCGGGATCAACAATGAGCAGTTCTTC. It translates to CASSLWTSGINNEQFF.